This TCR beta chain was identified in a study of CD8+ T cells in alopecia areata. Findings of the study overall: It was observed that many expanded lesional clones persisted in scalp and blood during tofacitinib.

The length of the CDR3 is 16 residues. The germline V gene encodes CDR1 SGHDT and CDR2 YYEEEE. Trimming cost V 4 bases and J 2 bases, with 18 bases left between them. Sequencing relied on a cDNA template that was reverse transcribed from extracted RNA. Assay: immunoSEQ multiplex PCR; the TCRdb copy retains only in-frame clones and omits some. Here the sample spans roughly 92,000 clones, 70% to 80% being singletons. The treatment denotes: oral pan-JAK inhibitor, 5-10 mg twice daily. Concerning this clone itself: What it recognizes is unknown.

This TCR was recovered from a human donor with alopecia areata. This rearrangement joins TRBV5-6 to TRBJ1-1; D gene ambiguous. The sequenced sample was CD8+ T cells sorted from blood, obtained at week 44, from a patient treated with tofacitinib. CDR3 coding DNA: TGTGCCAGCAGCCGCGGACTCCAAAAGCGTAACACTGAAGCTTTCTTT. Its protein product is CASSRGLQKRNTEAFF.